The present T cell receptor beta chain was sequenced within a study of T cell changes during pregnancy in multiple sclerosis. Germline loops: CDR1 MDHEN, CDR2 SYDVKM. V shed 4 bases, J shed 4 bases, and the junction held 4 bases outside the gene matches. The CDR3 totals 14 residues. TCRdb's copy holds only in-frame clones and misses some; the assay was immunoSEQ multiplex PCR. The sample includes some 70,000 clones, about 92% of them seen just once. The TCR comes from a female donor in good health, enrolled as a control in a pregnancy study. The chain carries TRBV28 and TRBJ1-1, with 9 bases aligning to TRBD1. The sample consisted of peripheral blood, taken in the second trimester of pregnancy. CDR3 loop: CASSYRGHGTEAFF. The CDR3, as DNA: TGTGCCAGCAGTTACAGGGGGCACGGCACTGAAGCTTTCTTT. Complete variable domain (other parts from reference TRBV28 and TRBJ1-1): DVKVTQSSRYLVKRTGEKVFLECVQDMDHENMFWYRQDPGLGLRLIYFSYDVKMKEKGDIPEGYSVSREKKERFSLILESASTNQTSMYLCASSYRGHGTEAFFGQGTRLTVV.